These 19 T cell receptor beta chains came from one sample sequenced in a study of blood T cells in healthy people across ages. Through a sample-barcoded 5' primer and a J-beta primer mix, a second PCR was run for about 6 to 11 cycles. TCRdb independently ran MiXCR on the 5' RACE reads; one entry per CDR3 protein. The sample consists of about a million distinct CDR3 sequences, roughly 51% of them appearing once. Specimen: blood. The receptor source for this set is a woman aged 55-69 years in good health.

This sequence joins TRBV20-1 and TRBJ2-1; no definite D call. Germline assignment: CDR1 DFQATT and CDR2 SNEGSKA (reference sequence). This CDR3 is 13 amino acids long. Trimming cost V 3 bases and J 5 bases, with 11 bases left between them. The CDR3 spells CSARQDVHNEQFF. The CDR3 nucleotides read TGCAGTGCTAGGCAGGACGTGCACAATGAGCAGTTCTTC.

CDR3 DNA: TGCAGTGTCAAAGGGGGCAGGGCCTACGAGCAGTACTTC. It yields the protein CSVKGGRAYEQYF. The chain has TRBV20-1 and TRBJ2-5; TRBD1 aligns across 7 bases. The DNA end favors TRBJ2-7, so the J call may be wrong. Germline V gene sequence: CDR1 DFQATT, CDR2 SNEGSKA (reference sequence). CDR3 length: 13 amino acids.

The rearrangement links TRBV5-1 to TRBJ2-5; a weak D match, TRBD1 (6 bases). Trimming took 5 bases from V and 2 from J, leaving 16 bases between them. In germline, CDR1 is SGHRS, CDR2 YFSETQ. The CDR3 loop spans 15 amino acids. The CDR3 is CASRGVQGRQETQYF. The CDR3 bases are TGCGCCAGCAGGGGGGTCCAGGGGCGACAAGAGACCCAGTACTTC.

The V and J genes are TRBV2 and TRBJ2-3, with 7 bases matching TRBD2. The CDR3 sequence is 15 residues long. Germline CDR1 is SNHLY and CDR2 is FYNNEI. With V trimmed by 8 bases and J by 0 bases, 8 bases remained unmatched. CDR3 DNA: TGTGCCAGCCGACTGCCGGGACTAAGCACAGATACGCAGTATTTT. This translates into CASRLPGLSTDTQYF.

This chain connects TRBV3-1 to TRBJ2-1; D may correspond to TRBD1 or TRBD2 (6 bases each). There are 17 residues in the CDR3. Germline V gene sequence: CDR1 LGHDT, CDR2 YNNKEL (reference sequence). Trimming left V 4 bases short and J 0 bases short, with 16 bases between. This chain's CDR3 is CASSPPRGTHSYNEQFF. Written as DNA, the CDR3 is TGTGCCAGCAGCCCCCCGAGGGGGACTCACTCCTACAATGAGCAGTTCTTC.

J is TRBJ1-2 and V is TRBV5-1, with 7 positions matching TRBD1. Germline loops: CDR1 SGHRS, CDR2 YFSETQ. V lost 0 bases to trimming and J lost 7 bases; unmatched junction nucleotides: 6. The CDR3 runs 14 residues. The CDR3 spells CASSLVTGACGYTF. Here the CDR3 DNA reads TGCGCCAGCAGCTTGGTTACAGGGGCGTGTGGCTACACCTTC.

The gene calls are TRBV6-5 and TRBJ1-4, with D maybe TRBD1 (6 bases). Deletions cut 0 bases from V and 8 bases from J, with 16 bases between. The CDR3 is 16 amino acids. Germline V gene data show CDR1 as MNHEY and CDR2 as SVGAGI. CDR3 loop: CASSYSTGVGGEKLFF. The CDR3 DNA is TGTGCCAGCAGTTACTCTACGGGGGTTGGGGGCGAAAAACTGTTTTTT.

Concerning this clonotype itself: The CDR3 carries no conserved terminal phenylalanine or tryptophan, so it likely arises from a read error. V gene TRBV5-1 combines with J gene TRBJ2-5, with unresolved D. The germline V and J ends were trimmed by 2 bases and 4 bases, with 6 bases remaining between them. This CDR3 is built from 12 residues. Germline CDR1 reads SGHRS; CDR2 reads YFSETQ. The CDR3 protein is CASSFPPETQYL. DNA of the CDR3: TGCGCCAGCAGCTTCCCACCAGAGACCCAGTACTTA.

This clonotype appeared a few times. The chain is built from TRBV6-2 or TRBV6-3 and TRBJ2-7, with D possibly TRBD1 on 6 matching bases. The V gene's germline CDR1 is MNHEY and CDR2 SVGEGT. This CDR3 has 17 residues. The germline V and J ends were trimmed by 5 bases and 2 bases, with 22 bases remaining between them. CDR3 residues: CASSNRQWTENTYEQYF. CDR3 coding DNA: TGTGCCAGCAGTAACCGCCAGTGGACAGAGAATACCTACGAGCAGTACTTC.

The chain carries TRBV5-1 and TRBJ2-7; D call uncertain. Trimming pared 2 bases from V and 5 bases from J, leaving 23 bases between. Per germline, CDR1 SGHRS and CDR2 YFSETQ. The CDR3 is 17 residues long. CDR3 bases: TGCGCCAGCAGCTTACCTAGGACCGAACCTCCTACCCACGAGCAGTACTTC. Encoded protein: CASSLPRTEPPTHEQYF.

This clonotype has only a few counts. The chain is built from TRBV21-1 and TRBJ2-1; TRBD1, the D gene given by the table, was not confirmed from the DNA. TRBV21-1 has pseudogene status. The CDR3 is 12 residues long. CDR3 loop: CALGGGNNEQFF. The CDR3 region has the DNA TGTGCCTTAGGAGGGGGGAACAATGAGCAGTTCTTC.

This clonotype occurred a few times. The chain couples TRBV7-9 to TRBJ2-7; D gene ambiguous. Trimming took off 2 bases at V and 0 bases at J, with 11 bases between the two ends. The germline V gene encodes CDR1 SEHNR and CDR2 FQNEAQ (reference sequence). The CDR3 is 15 residues long. The CDR3 protein is CASSLISESSYEQYF. The DNA for the CDR3 is TGTGCCAGCAGCTTAATTTCCGAGAGCTCCTACGAGCAGTACTTC.

This clonotype occurred a few times. The rearrangement uses TRBV28 and TRBJ1-4, with D possibly being TRBD1 (5 bases). The CDR3 runs 14 residues. The germline gives CDR1 MDHEN, CDR2 SYDVKM. The V end lost 7 bases, the J end lost 7 bases, and 16 bases lay between the germline ends. The CDR3 DNA is TGTGCCAGCACCGTTGGGGGAGGGGTTGAAAAACTGTTTTTT. Protein: CASTVGGGVEKLFF. Together with reference TRBV28 and TRBJ1-4, the CDR3 gives the full variable domain: DVKVTQSSRYLVKRTGEKVFLECVQDMDHENMFWYRQDPGLGLRLIYFSYDVKMKEKGDIPEGYSVSREKKERFSLILESASTNQTSMYLCASTVGGGVEKLFFGSGTQLSVL.

This clonotype has ten or more counts. V gene TRBV29-1 combines with J gene TRBJ2-1; possibly TRBD2 for D (5 bases). This CDR3 has 12 residues. Per germline, CDR1 SQVTM and CDR2 ANQGSEA. The ends were cut back, 5 bases at V and 8 bases at J, with 13 bases in the middle. The CDR3 DNA follows: TGCAGCGTTCGACCGGGATCAGATGAGCAGTTCTTC. Translated: CSVRPGSDEQFF.

This sequence joins TRBV16 and TRBJ2-7, with 12 bases identical to TRBD2. Germline assignment: CDR1 KGHSY and CDR2 FQNENV. The CDR3 spans 18 residues. V dropped 1 base and J dropped 0; count of bases not matched to a gene: 7. In nucleotides, the CDR3 is TGTGCCAGCAGCCAATTCCCGGGGACTAGCGGGTCCTCCTACGAGCAGTACTTC. This codes for CASSQFPGTSGSSYEQYF.

V usage is TRBV6-5 and J usage is TRBJ2-4, with a possible D match to TRBD1 (6 bases). Germline CDR1 is MNHEY and CDR2 is SVGAGI. V shed 3 bases and J shed 7 bases, with 13 bases lying between them. The CDR3 extends over 14 amino acids. CDR3 sequence: CASSYELDSNIQYF. Here the CDR3 DNA reads TGTGCCAGCAGTTATGAGCTGGACAGCAACATTCAGTACTTC.

The chain recombines TRBV5-5 with TRBJ1-6; D is undetermined. CDR3 length equals 15 residues. The germline V and J ends were trimmed by 4 bases and 4 bases, with 12 bases remaining between them. Germline-derived CDR1 and CDR2 are SGHKS and YYEKEE (reference sequence). CDR3 loop: CASSARPEYNSPLHF. In DNA form, the CDR3 reads TGTGCCAGCAGCGCTCGGCCGGAGTATAATTCACCCCTCCACTTT.

The genes are TRBV3-1 and TRBJ2-7; the match to TRBD1 covers 8 bases. This CDR3 comprises 16 residues. J gave up 3 bases and V 1 base, and 8 bases lay outside the gene matches. Germline V gene sequence: CDR1 LGHDT, CDR2 YNNKEL (reference sequence). DNA of the CDR3: TGTGCCAGCAGCCAAGGGTTTGGGACAGGTTACTACGAGCAGTACTTC. Translated: CASSQGFGTGYYEQYF.

The genes are TRBV9 and TRBJ1-1, with D unresolved. Trimming cost V 3 bases and J 3 bases, with 18 bases left between them. The CDR3 loop spans 16 amino acids. The germline gives CDR1 SGDLS, CDR2 YYNGEE. CDR3 nucleotides: TGTGCCAGCAGCGACCTCTTGGGGTCCCGCTACACTGAAGCTTTCTTT. It yields the protein CASSDLLGSRYTEAFF.